The clone carrying this TCR beta chain was counted between two and nine times. Its antigen is currently unknown. These data are taken from a study of T cells after yellow fever vaccination. V gave up 3 bases and J gave up 5 bases, with 5 bases separating them. CDR1 is DFQATT and CDR2 is SNEGSKA in the germline V gene (reference sequence). The CDR3 totals 10 residues. TCRdb used MiXCR to reprocess the 5' RACE reads, holding one entry per CDR3 protein. Here the sample spans just under 600,000 distinct CDR3 sequences, roughly 13% being singletons. The study's findings and limits: Weaker, the secondary response peaked sooner, at day 5 versus 15.

This receptor was taken from a man aged 25 to 40 who received the YFV17D yellow fever vaccine. The genes are TRBV20-1 and TRBJ2-7; D is ambiguous. The source material was PBMCs, sampled on the day of the yellow fever booster vaccination. CDR3 sequence (DNA): TGCAGTGCTAGTGGGGACGAGCAGTACTTC. Translated, it gives CSASGDEQYF.